A single sample is the source of the 6 T cell receptor beta chains below, sequenced in a study of graft-versus-host responses after intestinal transplantation. Clones were sequenced by immunoSEQ multiplex PCR, and TCRdb holds only the in-frame ones, with some missing. The sample consists of 7,000 to 10,000 clones, about a quarter of them appearing once. Responder cells labeled with CFSE (approximately 200,000) were co-plated with irradiated stimulator cells labeled with violet dye (approximately 200,000). This specimen was alloreactive CD8+ T cells from a mixed lymphocyte reaction culture, taken before transplantation. Described subset: CFSE-low proliferating T cells sorted from roughly 6-day pre-transplant mixed lymphocyte reaction (GvH or HvG direction). The receptors shown here come from a human patient who was an organ donor for intestinal transplantation.

The V call is TRBV27, the J call TRBJ1-5; TRBD1 is a possible D gene (5 bases). CDR1 is MNHEY, CDR2 SMNVEV, per germline (reference sequence). Trimming stripped 5 bases from V and 5 bases from J, with 28 bases between. The CDR3 spans 19 residues. DNA for the CDR3: TGTGCCAGCAGTCTCACTACCCCTCAACGGGGGTCACGAGATCAGCCCCAGCATTTT. Its protein product is CASSLTTPQRGSRDQPQHF.

Many counts were recorded for this clone. V usage is TRBV6-6 and J usage is TRBJ2-2; D ambiguous. The CDR3 is 12 amino acids. CDR1 and CDR2 (germline): MNHNY, SVGAGI (reference sequence). Trimming pared 0 bases from V and 6 bases from J, leaving 2 bases between. The CDR3 protein is CASSYSAGELFF. In nucleotides, the CDR3 is TGTGCCAGCAGTTACTCTGCCGGGGAGCTGTTTTTT.

This clone is large within its sample. The V and J genes are TRBV28 and TRBJ1-2; no reliable D call. V gave up 0 bases and J gave up 0 bases, with 8 bases separating them. This CDR3 region has 15 residues. The germline V gene has CDR1 MDHEN and CDR2 SYDVKM. CDR3 coding DNA: TGTGCCAGCAGTTTATGGACAAAAACTAACTATGGCTACACCTTC. This sequence encodes CASSLWTKTNYGYTF.

The table lists this clone with a few counts. The CDR3 sequence: CASSLGRAGGPPLRNEQFF. CDR3 DNA: TGTGCCAGCAGCTTGGGGCGCGCGGGGGGGCCCCCATTGAGAAATGAGCAGTTCTTC. The genes are TRBV7-9 and TRBJ2-1; 9 nucleotides line up with TRBD2. The junction had 19 bases not matched to a gene; V was cut back by 3 bases and J by 7 bases. CDR1 and CDR2 (germline): SEHNR, FQNEAQ (reference sequence). The CDR3 runs 19 residues.

This chain uses TRBV19 with TRBJ2-5; D is perhaps TRBD2 (5 bases). The CDR3 is made up of 14 amino acids. Germline V lookup: CDR1 LNHDA, CDR2 SQIVND (reference sequence). Trimming pared 0 bases from V and 4 bases from J, leaving 9 bases between. The CDR3 nucleotides are TGTGCCAGTAGTATAGATCGTCTAGCAGAGACCCAGTACTTC. It translates to CASSIDRLAETQYF. The full variable domain, rest sourced from reference TRBV19 and TRBJ2-5, is DGGITQSPKYLFRKEGQNVTLSCEQNLNHDAMYWYRQDPGQGLRLIYYSQIVNDFQKGDIAEGYSVSREKKESFPLTVTSAQKNPTAFYLCASSIDRLAETQYFGPGTRLLVL.

This chain connects TRBV6-4 to TRBJ2-1; tentatively, D is TRBD2 (6 bases). The length of the CDR3 is 15 residues. V was clipped by 3 bases and J by 0 bases, with 9 bases between them. Germline CDR1 is MRHNA and CDR2 is SNTAGT. The CDR3 is CASSEGSGSYNEQFF. CDR3 in DNA: TGTGCCAGCAGTGAAGGTAGCGGCTCCTACAATGAGCAGTTCTTC.